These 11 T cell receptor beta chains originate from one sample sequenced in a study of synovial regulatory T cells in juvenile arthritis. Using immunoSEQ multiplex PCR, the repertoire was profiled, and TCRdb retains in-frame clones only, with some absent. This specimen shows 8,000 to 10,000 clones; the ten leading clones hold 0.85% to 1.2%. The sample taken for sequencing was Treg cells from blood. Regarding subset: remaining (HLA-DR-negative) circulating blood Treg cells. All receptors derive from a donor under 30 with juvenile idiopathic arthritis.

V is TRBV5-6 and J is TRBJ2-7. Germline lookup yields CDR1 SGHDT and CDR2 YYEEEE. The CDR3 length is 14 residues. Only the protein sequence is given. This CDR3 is CASSIDRGPYEQYF.

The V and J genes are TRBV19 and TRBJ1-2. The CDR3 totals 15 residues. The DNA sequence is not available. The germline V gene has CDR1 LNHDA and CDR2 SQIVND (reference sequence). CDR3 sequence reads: CASRAGRWTNYGYTF.

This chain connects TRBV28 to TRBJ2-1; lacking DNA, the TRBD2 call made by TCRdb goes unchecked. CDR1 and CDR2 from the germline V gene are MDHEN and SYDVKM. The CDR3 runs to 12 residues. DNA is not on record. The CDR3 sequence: CASSLRRREQFF.

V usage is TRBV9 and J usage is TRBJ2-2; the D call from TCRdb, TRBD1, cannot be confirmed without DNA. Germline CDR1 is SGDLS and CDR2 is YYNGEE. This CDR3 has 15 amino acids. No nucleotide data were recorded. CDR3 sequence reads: CASTESQGRAGELFF.

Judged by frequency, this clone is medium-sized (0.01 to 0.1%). CDR3 residues: CASSLGGWTNNYEQYF. The genes are TRBV5-1 and TRBJ2-7; TCRdb indicates TRBD2, and absent DNA this call remains unverified. Germline CDR1 SGHRS, CDR2 YFSETQ. CDR3 size: 16 residues. No DNA appears here.

The CDR3 protein is CASSGPGLAGARDTQYF. The chain combines TRBV10-1 with TRBJ2-3; TCRdb proposes TRBD2, but this gene call is untestable without DNA. This CDR3 spans 17 amino acids. A DNA sequence was not provided. The germline gives CDR1 WNHNN, CDR2 SYGVQD (reference sequence).

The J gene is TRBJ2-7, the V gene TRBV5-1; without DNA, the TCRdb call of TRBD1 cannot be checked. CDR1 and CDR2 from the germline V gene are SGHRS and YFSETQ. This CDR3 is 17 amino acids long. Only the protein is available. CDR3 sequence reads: CASSLVMGGQVNYEQYF.

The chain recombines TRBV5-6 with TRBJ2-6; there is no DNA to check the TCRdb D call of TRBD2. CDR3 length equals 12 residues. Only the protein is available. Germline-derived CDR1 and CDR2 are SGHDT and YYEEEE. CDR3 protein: CASSSGANVLTF. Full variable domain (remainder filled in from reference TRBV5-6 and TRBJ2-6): DAGVTQSPTHLIKTRGQQVTLRCSPKSGHDTVSWYQQALGQGPQFIFQYYEEEERQRGNFPDRFSGHQFPNYSSELNVNALLLGDSALYLCASSSGANVLTFGAGSRLTVL.

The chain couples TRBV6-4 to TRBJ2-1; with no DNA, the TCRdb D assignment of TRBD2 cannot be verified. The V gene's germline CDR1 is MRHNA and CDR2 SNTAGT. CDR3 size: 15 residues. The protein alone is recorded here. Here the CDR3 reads CASSAETSGSYEQFF.

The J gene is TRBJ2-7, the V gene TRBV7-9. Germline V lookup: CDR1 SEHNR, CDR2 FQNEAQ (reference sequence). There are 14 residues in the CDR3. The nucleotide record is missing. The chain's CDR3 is CASSLPGWGSEQYF.

CDR3: CASTTADEGKLFF. The chain has TRBV18 and TRBJ1-4. The CDR3 runs to 13 residues. No DNA is recorded. From germline, CDR1 is KGHSH and CDR2 LQKENI.